This T cell receptor (beta chain) was sequenced in a study of human T cells and chemical hapten exposure. About the research overall: Patients' scalps got diphenylcyclopropenone weekly throughout the approximately 26-week study. Whole-study results and caveats: DPC sensitization did not alter TCRs above 1 in 1000 frequency. Large CDR3 similarity clusters arose significantly more often from expanded TCRs than from controls.

Documented time point: patch test 1, 2 weeks after DPC sensitization. Treatment described: therapeutic diphenylcyclopropenone sensitization with weekly scalp DPC. This clonotype showed up many times. The antigen is unknown. V shed 2 bases and J shed 4 bases, with 11 bases lying between them. In germline, CDR1 is DFQATT, CDR2 SNEGSKA (reference sequence). CDR3 length: 13 amino acids. TCRdb called the RACE reads again in MiXCR, with one record for every CDR3 protein. The data contain a few hundred thousand distinct CDR3 sequences, more than 4.5% of them seen just once; the ten biggest clones take up over 2%.

The sequenced sample was whole blood, obtained in connection with sensitization to the hapten diphenylcyclopropenone (DPC). The sequence was collected from a woman in her 50s with alopecia areata. Some clones in this sample may be carry-over from other donors' samples. The V and J genes are TRBV20-1 and TRBJ2-5, with D possibly being TRBD1 (6 bases). The DNA of the CDR3 is TGCAGTGCTAGACTAGTAGGGGGAGAGACCCAGTACTTC. Its translation is CSARLVGGETQYF.